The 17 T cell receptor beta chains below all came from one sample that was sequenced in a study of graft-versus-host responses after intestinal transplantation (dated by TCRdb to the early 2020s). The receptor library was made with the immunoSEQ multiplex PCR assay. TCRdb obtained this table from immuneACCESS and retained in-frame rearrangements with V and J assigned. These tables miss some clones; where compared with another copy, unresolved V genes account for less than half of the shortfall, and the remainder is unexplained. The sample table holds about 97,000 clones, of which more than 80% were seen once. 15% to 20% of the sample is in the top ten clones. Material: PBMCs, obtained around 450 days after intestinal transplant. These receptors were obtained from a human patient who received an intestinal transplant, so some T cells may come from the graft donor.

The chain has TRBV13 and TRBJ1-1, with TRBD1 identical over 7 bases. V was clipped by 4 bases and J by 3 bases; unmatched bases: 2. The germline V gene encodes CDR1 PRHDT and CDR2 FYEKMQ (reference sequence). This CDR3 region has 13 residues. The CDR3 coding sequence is TGTGCCAGCAGCTCGACAGGGTACACTGAAGCTTTCTTT. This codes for CASSSTGYTEAFF.

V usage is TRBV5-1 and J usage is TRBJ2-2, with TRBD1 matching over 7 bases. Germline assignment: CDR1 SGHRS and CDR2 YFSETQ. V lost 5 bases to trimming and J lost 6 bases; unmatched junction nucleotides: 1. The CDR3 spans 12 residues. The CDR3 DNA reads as TGCGCCAGCAGGCAGGGGGCCGGGGAGCTGTTTTTT. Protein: CASRQGAGELFF. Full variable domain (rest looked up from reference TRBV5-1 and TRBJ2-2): KAGVTQTPRYLIKTRGQQVTLSCSPISGHRSVSWYQQTPGQGLQFLFEYFSETQRNKGNFPGRFSGRQFSNSRSEMNVSTLELGDSALYLCASRQGAGELFFGEGSRLTVL.

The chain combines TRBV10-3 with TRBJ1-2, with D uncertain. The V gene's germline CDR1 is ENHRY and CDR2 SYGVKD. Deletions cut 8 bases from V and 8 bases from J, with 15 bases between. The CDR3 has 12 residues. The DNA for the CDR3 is TGTGCCATCCAGGACGTTTCGGGGGGCTACACCTTC. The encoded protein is CAIQDVSGGYTF.

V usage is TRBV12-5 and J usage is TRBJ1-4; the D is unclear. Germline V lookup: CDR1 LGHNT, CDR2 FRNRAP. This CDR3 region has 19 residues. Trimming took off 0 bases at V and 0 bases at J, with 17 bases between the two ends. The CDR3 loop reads CASGLVFPGVPATNEKLFF. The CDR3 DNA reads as TGTGCTAGTGGTTTGGTATTTCCGGGAGTCCCTGCAACTAATGAAAAACTGTTTTTT.

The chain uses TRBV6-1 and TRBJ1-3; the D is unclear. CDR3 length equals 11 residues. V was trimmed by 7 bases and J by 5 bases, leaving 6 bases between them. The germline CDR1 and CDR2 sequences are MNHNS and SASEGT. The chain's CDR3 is CASTIRNTIYF. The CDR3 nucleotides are TGTGCCAGCACCATTAGAAACACCATATATTTT.

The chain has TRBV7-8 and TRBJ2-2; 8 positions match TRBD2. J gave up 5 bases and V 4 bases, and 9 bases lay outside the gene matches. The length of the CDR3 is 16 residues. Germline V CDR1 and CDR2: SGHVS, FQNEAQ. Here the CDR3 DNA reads TGTGCCAGCAGCTACACATTGGCGGGGGGAACCGGGGAGCTGTTTTTT. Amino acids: CASSYTLAGGTGELFF.

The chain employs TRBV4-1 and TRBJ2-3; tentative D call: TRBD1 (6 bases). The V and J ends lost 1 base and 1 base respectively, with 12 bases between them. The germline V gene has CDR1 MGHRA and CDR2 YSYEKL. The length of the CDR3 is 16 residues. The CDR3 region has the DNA TGCGCCAGCAGCCAAGGCGACCAGGGGCGCACAGATACGCAGTATTTT. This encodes CASSQGDQGRTDTQYF.

CDR3 in amino acids: CASSQAPDNSPLHF. CDR3 DNA sequence: TGCGCCAGCAGCCAGGCCCCAGATAATTCACCCCTCCACTTT. The V and J genes are TRBV4-1 and TRBJ1-6; D is ambiguous. The ends were cut back, 3 bases at V and 5 bases at J, with 8 bases in the middle. Per the germline V gene, CDR1 is MGHRA and CDR2 is YSYEKL. The CDR3 loop spans 14 amino acids.

CDR3 DNA: TGTGCCAGCAGCGGGACAGGGACTAGCACAGATACGCAGTATTTT. It yields the protein CASSGTGTSTDTQYF. The chain couples TRBV11-3 to TRBJ2-3; the match to TRBD1 covers 9 bases. The CDR3 is 15 residues long. V trimming: 5 bases; J trimming: 0 bases; junction bases outside the gene matches: 3. The germline V gene has CDR1 SGHNT and CDR2 YENEEA. The full variable domain, in which reference TRBV11-3 and TRBJ2-3 provide the parts outside the CDR3, is EAGVVQSPRYKIIEKKQPVAFWCNPISGHNTLYWYLQNLGQGPELLIRYENEEAVDDSQLPKDRFSAERLKGVDSTLKIQPAELGDSAVYLCASSGTGTSTDTQYFGPGTRLTVL.

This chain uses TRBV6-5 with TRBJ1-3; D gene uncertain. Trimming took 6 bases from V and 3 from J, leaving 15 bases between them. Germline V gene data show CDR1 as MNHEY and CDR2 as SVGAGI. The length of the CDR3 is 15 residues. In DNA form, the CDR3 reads TGTGCCAGCAGGCCCGGGCCCGGGAGTGGAAACACCATATATTTT. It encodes CASRPGPGSGNTIYF.

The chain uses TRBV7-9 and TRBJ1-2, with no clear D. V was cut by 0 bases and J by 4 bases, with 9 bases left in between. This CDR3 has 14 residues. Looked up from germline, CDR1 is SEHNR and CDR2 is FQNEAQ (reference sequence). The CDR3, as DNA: TGTGCCAGCAGCTTAGCGGGCAGACCCTATGGCTACACCTTC. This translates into CASSLAGRPYGYTF.

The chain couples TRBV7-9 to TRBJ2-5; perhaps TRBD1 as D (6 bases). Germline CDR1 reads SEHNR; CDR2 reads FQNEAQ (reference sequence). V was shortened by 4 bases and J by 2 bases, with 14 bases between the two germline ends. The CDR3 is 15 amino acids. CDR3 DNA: TGTGCCAGCAGCTCCCCGACAGGACTGCAAGAGACCCAGTACTTC. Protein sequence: CASSSPTGLQETQYF.

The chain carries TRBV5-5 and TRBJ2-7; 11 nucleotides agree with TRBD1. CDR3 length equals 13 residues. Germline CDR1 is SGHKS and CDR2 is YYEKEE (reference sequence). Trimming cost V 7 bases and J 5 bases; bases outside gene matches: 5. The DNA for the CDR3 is TGTGCCAGCCGCTGGGACAGGGGGAACGAGCAGTACTTC. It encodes CASRWDRGNEQYF.

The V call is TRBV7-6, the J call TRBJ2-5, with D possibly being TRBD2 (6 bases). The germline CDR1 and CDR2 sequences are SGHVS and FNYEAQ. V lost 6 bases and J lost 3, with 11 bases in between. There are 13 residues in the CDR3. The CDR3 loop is CASRRDAEETQYF. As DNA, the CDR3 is TGTGCCAGCAGGCGGGACGCAGAAGAGACCCAGTACTTC.

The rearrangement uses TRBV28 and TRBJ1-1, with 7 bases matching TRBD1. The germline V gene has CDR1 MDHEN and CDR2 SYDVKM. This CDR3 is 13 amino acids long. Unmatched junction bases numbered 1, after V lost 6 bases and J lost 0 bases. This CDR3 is CASRQGMNTEAFF. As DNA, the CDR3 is TGTGCCAGCAGACAGGGGATGAACACTGAAGCTTTCTTT.

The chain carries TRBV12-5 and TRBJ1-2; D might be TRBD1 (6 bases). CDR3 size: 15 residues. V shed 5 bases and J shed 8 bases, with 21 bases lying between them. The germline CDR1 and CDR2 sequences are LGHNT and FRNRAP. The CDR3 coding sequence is TGTGCTAGTGGTCCTGGGGGCGGGCCTTTAGGGGGCTACACCTTC. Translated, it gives CASGPGGGPLGGYTF. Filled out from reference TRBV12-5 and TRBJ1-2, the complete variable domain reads DARVTQTPRHKVTEMGQEVTMRCQPILGHNTVFWYRQTMMQGLELLAYFRNRAPLDDSGMPKDRFSAEMPDATLATLKIQPSEPRDSAVYFCASGPGGGPLGGYTFGSGTRLTVV.

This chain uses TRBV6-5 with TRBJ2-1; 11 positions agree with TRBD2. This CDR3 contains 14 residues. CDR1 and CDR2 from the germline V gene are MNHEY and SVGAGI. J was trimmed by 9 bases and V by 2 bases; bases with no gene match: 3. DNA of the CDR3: TGTGCCAGCAGTTACATGCTAGCGGGGGGTGAGCAGTTCTTC. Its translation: CASSYMLAGGEQFF.